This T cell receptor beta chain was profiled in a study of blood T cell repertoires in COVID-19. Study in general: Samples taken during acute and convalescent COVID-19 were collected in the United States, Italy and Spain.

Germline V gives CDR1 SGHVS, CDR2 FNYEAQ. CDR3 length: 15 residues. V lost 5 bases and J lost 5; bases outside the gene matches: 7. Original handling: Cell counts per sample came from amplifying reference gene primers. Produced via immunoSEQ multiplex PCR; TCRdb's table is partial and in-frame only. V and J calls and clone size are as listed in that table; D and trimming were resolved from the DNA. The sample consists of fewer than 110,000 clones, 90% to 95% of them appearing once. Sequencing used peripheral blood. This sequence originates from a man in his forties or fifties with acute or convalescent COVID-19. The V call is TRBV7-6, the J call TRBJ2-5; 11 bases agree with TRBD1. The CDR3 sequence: CASSTGQGDLETQYF. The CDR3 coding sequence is TGTGCCAGCAGCACGGGACAGGGGGATTTGGAGACCCAGTACTTC.